This T cell receptor (beta chain) stems from a study of T cells in narcolepsy. CDR1 and CDR2 (germline): SNHLY, FYNNEI. The CDR3 loop spans 15 amino acids. Trimming pared 7 bases from V and 3 bases from J, leaving 18 bases between. Assay: immunoSEQ multiplex PCR; the TCRdb copy retains only in-frame clones and omits some. The data contain just over 40,000 clones, around 88% of them singletons. This clonotype originated in a human donor with narcolepsy. The source material was CD45RA- memory CD4+ T cells from PBMCs. The chain recombines TRBV2 with TRBJ1-2; maybe TRBD1 (6 bases). CDR3 nucleotide sequence: TGTGCCAGCACCCAGAGCTCCGGGGGCGACTATGGCTACACCTTC. It is translated as CASTQSSGGDYGYTF.